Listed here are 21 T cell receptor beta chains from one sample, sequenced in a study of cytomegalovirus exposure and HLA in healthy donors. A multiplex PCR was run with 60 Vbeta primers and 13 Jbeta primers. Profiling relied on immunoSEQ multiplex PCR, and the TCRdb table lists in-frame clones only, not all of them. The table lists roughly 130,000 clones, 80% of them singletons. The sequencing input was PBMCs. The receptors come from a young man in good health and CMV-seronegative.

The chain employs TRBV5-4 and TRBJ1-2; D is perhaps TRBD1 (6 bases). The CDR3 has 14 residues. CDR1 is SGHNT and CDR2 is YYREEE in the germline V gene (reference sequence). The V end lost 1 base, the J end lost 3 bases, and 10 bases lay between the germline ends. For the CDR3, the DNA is TGTGCCAGCAGCTTGATGGGGGCCTACTATGGCTACACCTTC. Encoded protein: CASSLMGAYYGYTF.

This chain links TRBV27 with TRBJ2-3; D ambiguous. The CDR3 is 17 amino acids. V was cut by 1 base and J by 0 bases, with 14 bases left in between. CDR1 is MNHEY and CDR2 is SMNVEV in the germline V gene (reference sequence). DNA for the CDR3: TGTGCCAGCAGTTTATATTCCAGCGTACCTAGCACAGATACGCAGTATTTT. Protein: CASSLYSSVPSTDTQYF.

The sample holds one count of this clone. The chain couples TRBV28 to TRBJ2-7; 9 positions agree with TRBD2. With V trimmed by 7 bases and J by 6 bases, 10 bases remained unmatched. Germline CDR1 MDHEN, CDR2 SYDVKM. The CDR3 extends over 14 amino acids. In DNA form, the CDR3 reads TGTGCCAGCAACGATAGCGGGAGTTTAGGCGAGCAGTACTTC. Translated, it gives CASNDSGSLGEQYF.

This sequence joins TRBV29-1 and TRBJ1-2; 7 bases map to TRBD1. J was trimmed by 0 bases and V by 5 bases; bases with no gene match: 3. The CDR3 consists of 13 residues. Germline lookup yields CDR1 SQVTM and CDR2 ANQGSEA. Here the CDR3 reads CSVTGVSNYGYTF. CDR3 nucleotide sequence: TGCAGCGTTACAGGGGTCTCTAACTATGGCTACACCTTC.

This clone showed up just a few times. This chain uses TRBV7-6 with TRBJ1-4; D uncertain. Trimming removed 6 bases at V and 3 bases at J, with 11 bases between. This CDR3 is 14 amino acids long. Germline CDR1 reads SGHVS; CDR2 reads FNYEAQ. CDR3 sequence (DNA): TGTGCCAGCAGACTGACAAGGTCTAATGAAAAACTGTTTTTT. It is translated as CASRLTRSNEKLFF.

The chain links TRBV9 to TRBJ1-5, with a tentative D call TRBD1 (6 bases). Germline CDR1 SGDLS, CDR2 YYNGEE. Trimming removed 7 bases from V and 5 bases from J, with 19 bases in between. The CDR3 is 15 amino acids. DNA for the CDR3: TGTGCCAGCTCCGTGGGGGGGGGCAAGGATCAGCCCCAGCATTTT. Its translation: CASSVGGGKDQPQHF.

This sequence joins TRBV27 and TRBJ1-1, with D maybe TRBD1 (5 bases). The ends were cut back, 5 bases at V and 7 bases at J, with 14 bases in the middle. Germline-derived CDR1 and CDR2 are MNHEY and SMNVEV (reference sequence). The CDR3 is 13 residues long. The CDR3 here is CASSKPTGHEAFF. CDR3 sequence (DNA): TGTGCCAGCAGTAAACCTACAGGTCATGAAGCTTTCTTT.

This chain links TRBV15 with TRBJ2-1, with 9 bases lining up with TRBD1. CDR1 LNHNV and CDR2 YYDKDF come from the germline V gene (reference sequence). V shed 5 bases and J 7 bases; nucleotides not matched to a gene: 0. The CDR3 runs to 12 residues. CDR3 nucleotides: TGTGCCACCAGCGGACAGGGGAATGAGCAGTTCTTC. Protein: CATSGQGNEQFF.

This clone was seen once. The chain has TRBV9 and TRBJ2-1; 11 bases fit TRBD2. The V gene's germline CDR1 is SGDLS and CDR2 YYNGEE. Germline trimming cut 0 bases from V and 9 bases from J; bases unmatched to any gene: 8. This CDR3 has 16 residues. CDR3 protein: CASSVVGLAGHSEQFF. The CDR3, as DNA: TGTGCCAGCAGCGTAGTTGGACTAGCGGGCCATAGTGAGCAGTTCTTC.

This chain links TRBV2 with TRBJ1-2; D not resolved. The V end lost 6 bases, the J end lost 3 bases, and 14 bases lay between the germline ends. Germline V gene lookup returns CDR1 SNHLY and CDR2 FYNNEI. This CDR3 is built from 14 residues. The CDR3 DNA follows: TGTGCCAGCAGCGAACCGGGGTTTGACTATGGCTACACCTTC. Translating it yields CASSEPGFDYGYTF.

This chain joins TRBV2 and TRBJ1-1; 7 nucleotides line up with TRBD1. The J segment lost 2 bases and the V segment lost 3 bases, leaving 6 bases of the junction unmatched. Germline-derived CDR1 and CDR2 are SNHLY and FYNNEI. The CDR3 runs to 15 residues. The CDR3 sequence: CASSDSGTDNTEAFF. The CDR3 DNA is TGTGCCAGCAGTGATTCCGGGACAGACAACACTGAAGCTTTCTTT.

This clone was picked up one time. The DNA of the CDR3 is TGTGCCTGGAGGCCCGGGTTTTACGAGCAGTACTTC. This gives the protein CAWRPGFYEQYF. The rearrangement joins TRBV30 to TRBJ2-7; unclear D gene. This CDR3 contains 12 residues. Trimming took off 3 bases at V and 4 bases at J, with 10 bases between the two ends. Germline values: CDR1 GTSNPN, CDR2 SVGIG (reference sequence).

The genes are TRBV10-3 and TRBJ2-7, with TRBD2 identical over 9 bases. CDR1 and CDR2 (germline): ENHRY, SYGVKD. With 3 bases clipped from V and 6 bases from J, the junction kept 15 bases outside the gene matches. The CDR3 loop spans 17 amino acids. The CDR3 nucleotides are TGTGCCATCAGTGACCCGGGGTTAGCGGGAGTTTTGATCGAGCAGTACTTC. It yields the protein CAISDPGLAGVLIEQYF.

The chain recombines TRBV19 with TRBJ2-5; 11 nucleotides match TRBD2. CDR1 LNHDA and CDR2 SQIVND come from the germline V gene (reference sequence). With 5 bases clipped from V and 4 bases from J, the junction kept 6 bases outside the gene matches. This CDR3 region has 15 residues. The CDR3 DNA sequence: TGTGCCAGTAGTCCGATGACTAGCGGGGCAGAGACCCAGTACTTC. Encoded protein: CASSPMTSGAETQYF.

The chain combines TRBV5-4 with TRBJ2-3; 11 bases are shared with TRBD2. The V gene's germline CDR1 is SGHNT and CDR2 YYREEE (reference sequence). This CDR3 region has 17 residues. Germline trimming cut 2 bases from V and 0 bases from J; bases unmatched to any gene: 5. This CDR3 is CASSFLAGGPSTDTQYF. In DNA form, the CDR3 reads TGTGCCAGCAGCTTCCTAGCGGGAGGACCTAGCACAGATACGCAGTATTTT.

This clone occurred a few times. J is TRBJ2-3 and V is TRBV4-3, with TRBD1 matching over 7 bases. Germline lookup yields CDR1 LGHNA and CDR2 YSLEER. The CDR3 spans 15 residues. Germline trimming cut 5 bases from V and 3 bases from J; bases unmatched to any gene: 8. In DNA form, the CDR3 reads TGCGCCAGCAGCACTCCGAACAGGGGAACAGATACGCAGTATTTT. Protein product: CASSTPNRGTDTQYF.

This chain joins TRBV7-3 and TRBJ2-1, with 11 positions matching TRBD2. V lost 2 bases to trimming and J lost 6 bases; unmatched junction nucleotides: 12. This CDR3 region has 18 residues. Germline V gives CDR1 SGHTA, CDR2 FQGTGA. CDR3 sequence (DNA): TGTGCCAGCAGCTTAGCGTTACCCCTAGCGGGAGGAATCAATGAGCAGTTCTTC. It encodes CASSLALPLAGGINEQFF.

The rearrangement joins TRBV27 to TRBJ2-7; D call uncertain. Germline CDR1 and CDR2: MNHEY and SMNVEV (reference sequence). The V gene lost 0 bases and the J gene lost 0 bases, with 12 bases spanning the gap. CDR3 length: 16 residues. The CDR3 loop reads CASSLSLPISSYEQYF. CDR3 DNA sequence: TGTGCCAGCAGTTTATCGTTACCGATTAGCTCCTACGAGCAGTACTTC.

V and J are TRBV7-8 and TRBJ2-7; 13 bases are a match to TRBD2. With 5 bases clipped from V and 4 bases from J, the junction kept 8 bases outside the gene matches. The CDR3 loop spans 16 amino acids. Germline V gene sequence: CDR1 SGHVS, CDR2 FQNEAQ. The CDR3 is CASSPGWTSGGYEQYF. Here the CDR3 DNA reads TGTGCCAGCAGCCCCGGTTGGACTAGCGGGGGATACGAGCAGTACTTC.

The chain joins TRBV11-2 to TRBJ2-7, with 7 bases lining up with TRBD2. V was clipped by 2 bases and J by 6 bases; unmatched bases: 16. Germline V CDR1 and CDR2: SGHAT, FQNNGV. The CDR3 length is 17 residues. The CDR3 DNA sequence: TGTGCCAGCAGCTTATACCTGACTAGCCGAGTCGTACCCGAGCAGTACTTC. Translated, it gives CASSLYLTSRVVPEQYF.

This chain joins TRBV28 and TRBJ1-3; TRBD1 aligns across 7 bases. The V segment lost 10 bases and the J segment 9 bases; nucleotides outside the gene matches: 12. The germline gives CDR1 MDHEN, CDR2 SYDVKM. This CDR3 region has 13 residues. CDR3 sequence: CATIDRAGGTIYF. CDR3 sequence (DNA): TGTGCCACCATCGACAGGGCGGGGGGCACCATATATTTT.